The present entry profiles one T cell receptor (beta chain) with its context. The assay was immunoSEQ multiplex PCR, and TCRdb's table has in-frame clones only and misses some. The table lists some 70,000 clones, around 86% of them singletons, with around 8% in the top ten. Selection required adequate fresh-frozen tumor tissue plus more than two years' survival data. Before vaccination, two weeks after the third vaccination, and at progression, PBMC were collected. These data belong to a study of glioma-infiltrating T cells after dendritic cell vaccination. Germline V gene sequence: CDR1 LGHNA, CDR2 YNFKEQ. The CDR3 contains 16 residues. The junction had 9 bases not matched to a gene; V was cut back by 0 bases and J by 6 bases.

The sample was blood, taken before dendritic cell vaccination. This clonotype was sampled from a human donor with glioblastoma. This chain joins TRBV4-2 and TRBJ1-2, with 8 bases aligning to TRBD1. Here the CDR3 reads CASSQEGSQGANGYTF. In nucleotides, the CDR3 is TGTGCCAGCAGCCAAGAAGGTTCGCAGGGGGCCAATGGCTACACCTTC.